The 11 T cell receptor beta chains below come from one sample, sequenced in a study of blood T cell repertoires in COVID-19 (dated by TCRdb to the early 2020s). Libraries were made using the immunoSEQ multiplex PCR assay. The source is immuneACCESS, and TCRdb retained only in-frame sequences with V and J called. Part of the clones is not carried over; for the studies checked, unresolved V genes explain less than half of this, and the remainder is unexplained. Within this sample are about 210,000 clones, with approximately 91% of them counted one time only. 4.8% of the sample is held by the ten biggest clonotypes. The source material was peripheral blood. All receptors derive from a woman aged 40 to 50 with acute or convalescent COVID-19.

The chain recombines TRBV5-1 with TRBJ2-3, with a weak D call TRBD1 (5 bases). This CDR3 is built from 15 residues. Germline CDR1 reads SGHRS; CDR2 reads YFSETQ. V was shortened by 1 base and J by 2 bases, with 11 bases between the two germline ends. The DNA for the CDR3 is TGCGCCAGCAGCTTGCAGACAGAACTCACAGATACGCAGTATTTT. Amino acid sequence: CASSLQTELTDTQYF.

V and J are TRBV6-2 or TRBV6-3 and TRBJ2-1; D remains ambiguous. V was trimmed by 5 bases and J by 9 bases, leaving 14 bases between them. Germline loops: CDR1 MNHEY, CDR2 SVGEGT. The CDR3 loop spans 13 amino acids. The CDR3 spells CASSPLDVGEQFF. CDR3 nucleotides: TGTGCCAGCAGTCCCTTAGATGTCGGTGAGCAGTTCTTC.

The V call is TRBV24-1, the J call TRBJ1-2; TRBD1 might be the D (6 bases). Germline lookup yields CDR1 KGHDR and CDR2 SFDVKD. CDR3 length equals 14 residues. V was trimmed by 3 bases and J by 8 bases, leaving 15 bases between them. Written as DNA, the CDR3 is TGTGCCACCAGTGATACCCCCGGGACATTGGGCTACACCTTC. Encoded protein: CATSDTPGTLGYTF.

V usage is TRBV30 and J usage is TRBJ1-5; TRBD1 is a possible D gene (5 bases). Germline V lookup: CDR1 GTSNPN, CDR2 SVGIG (reference sequence). The CDR3 has 17 amino acids. The V end was cut by 0 bases, the J end by 1 base, with 16 bases between. The CDR3 loop is CAWSVFVQGGSNQPQHF. CDR3 bases: TGTGCCTGGAGTGTATTCGTCCAGGGCGGAAGCAATCAGCCCCAGCATTTT.

This rearrangement joins TRBV15 to TRBJ2-5; D might be TRBD2 (6 bases). CDR1 is LNHNV, CDR2 YYDKDF, per germline (reference sequence). The CDR3 runs 14 residues. V was shortened by 1 base and J by 3 bases, with 9 bases between the two germline ends. CDR3 loop: CATSRVREKETQYF. The CDR3 bases are TGTGCCACCAGCAGAGTACGGGAGAAAGAGACCCAGTACTTC.

The chain is built from TRBV6-1 and TRBJ2-7, with 8 bases that match TRBD2. The CDR3 has 15 residues. Trimming at V came to 0 bases and at J to 6 bases, leaving 7 bases not matched to a gene. Per germline, CDR1 MNHNS and CDR2 SASEGT. CDR3 nucleotide sequence: TGTGCCAGCAGTGAAGCGGACGGGGGGGCCGGCGAGCAGTACGTC. Translation gives CASSEADGGAGEQYV.

The rearrangement uses TRBV2 and TRBJ1-2; 7 nucleotides match TRBD1. The V and J ends lost 6 bases and 4 bases, in that order; junction bases with no gene match: 14. The CDR3 is made up of 16 amino acids. Germline CDR1 SNHLY, CDR2 FYNNEI. The CDR3 loop is CASSPGEGGWGYGYTF. CDR3 nucleotide sequence: TGTGCCAGCAGCCCGGGGGAAGGGGGCTGGGGCTATGGCTACACCTTC. Filled out from reference TRBV2 and TRBJ1-2, the complete variable domain reads EPEVTQTPSHQVTQMGQEVILRCVPISNHLYFYWYRQILGQKVEFLVSFYNNEISEKSEIFDDQFSVERPDGSNFTLKIRSTKLEDSAMYFCASSPGEGGWGYGYTFGSGTRLTVV.

This clone was recorded many times. V usage is TRBV5-1 and J usage is TRBJ1-2; 7 nucleotides match TRBD1. Germline-derived CDR1 and CDR2 are SGHRS and YFSETQ. CDR3 length: 14 residues. With 4 bases clipped from V and 4 bases from J, the junction kept 7 bases outside the gene matches. The CDR3, as DNA: TGCGCCAGCAGCACTGGGACAGTCAGCTATGGCTACACCTTC. It codes for CASSTGTVSYGYTF. The full variable domain, its missing parts supplied by reference TRBV5-1 and TRBJ1-2, is KAGVTQTPRYLIKTRGQQVTLSCSPISGHRSVSWYQQTPGQGLQFLFEYFSETQRNKGNFPGRFSGRQFSNSRSEMNVSTLELGDSALYLCASSTGTVSYGYTFGSGTRLTVV.

The rearrangement joins TRBV29-1 to TRBJ1-2; the D gene is possibly TRBD1 (6 bases). This CDR3 is built from 14 residues. V was trimmed by 7 bases and J by 8 bases, leaving 23 bases between them. CDR1 and CDR2 (germline): SQVTM, ANQGSEA. This chain's CDR3 is CSASGGASREGYTF. DNA for the CDR3: TGCAGCGCCAGCGGGGGGGCCTCAAGGGAGGGCTACACCTTC. Drawing the rest from reference TRBV29-1 and TRBJ1-2, the complete variable domain is SAVISQKPSRDICQRGTSLTIQCQVDSQVTMMFWYRQQPGQSLTLIATANQGSEATYESGFVIDKFPISRPNLTFSTLTVSNMSPEDSSIYLCSASGGASREGYTFGSGTRLTVV.

The count of this clone is one. CDR3 protein: CASSPIRDTSGNTIYF. In DNA, the CDR3 is TGTGCCAGCAGCCCTATCCGGGACACCTCTGGAAACACCATATATTTT. The chain carries TRBV11-2 and TRBJ1-3; D perhaps matches TRBD1 (6 bases). The CDR3 consists of 16 residues. Trimming pared 5 bases from V and 0 bases from J, leaving 14 bases between. Germline-derived CDR1 and CDR2 are SGHAT and FQNNGV. Together with reference TRBV11-2 and TRBJ1-3, the CDR3 gives the full variable domain: EAGVAQSPRYKIIEKRQSVAFWCNPISGHATLYWYQQILGQGPKLLIQFQNNGVVDDSQLPKDRFSAERLKGVDSTLKIQPAKLEDSAVYLCASSPIRDTSGNTIYFGEGSWLTVV.

The chain carries TRBV9 and TRBJ1-2; 7 nucleotides match TRBD1. Per the germline V gene, CDR1 is SGDLS and CDR2 is YYNGEE. This CDR3 has 16 amino acids. With V trimmed by 3 bases and J by 2 bases, 10 bases remained unmatched. CDR3 bases: TGTGCCAGCAGCGCCAGGGGCGAGACAGGGAACTATGGCTACACCTTC. It specifies CASSARGETGNYGYTF. The full variable domain, its missing parts supplied by reference TRBV9 and TRBJ1-2, is DSGVTQTPKHLITATGQRVTLRCSPRSGDLSVYWYQQSLDQGLQFLIQYYNGEERAKGNILERFSAQQFPDLHSELNLSSLELGDSALYFCASSARGETGNYGYTFGSGTRLTVV.